These T cell receptor beta chains were read from a single sample in a study of technical replicates of blood from four donors. TCRdb keeps only in-frame clones here, not all; method: immunoSEQ multiplex PCR. The sample contains about 60,000 clones, more than 75% of which appear only once. Sequenced material: PBMCs. All receptors derive from a human donor in good health. Some clones in this sample may be carry-over from other donors' samples. The CDR3 runs from the conserved cysteine through the conserved F or W.

TRBV19,TRBJ1-5,CASSLNRVNQPQHF
TRBV7-2,TRBJ2-7,CASSLTGGASAEQYF
TRBV11-2,TRBJ2-7,CASSLPGSYEQYF
TRBV9,TRBJ2-7,CASSDGTSYEQYF
TRBV7-9,TRBJ1-1,CASSIKTGVIGNTEAFF
TRBV4-3,TRBJ1-3,CASSQDSSSGNTIYF
TRBV5-8,TRBJ1-5,CASSPRTVGEPQHF
TRBV6-5,TRBJ2-7,CASSETGRYF
TRBV27,TRBJ2-1,CASSLMASGSLEFF
TRBV10-3,TRBJ2-3,CAISESGLGTDTQYF
TRBV30,TRBJ2-7,CAWGTGQGHEQYF
TRBV5-1,TRBJ2-3,CASSSSVTEQNTQYF
TRBV25-1,TRBJ2-3,CASSEAGTDTQYF